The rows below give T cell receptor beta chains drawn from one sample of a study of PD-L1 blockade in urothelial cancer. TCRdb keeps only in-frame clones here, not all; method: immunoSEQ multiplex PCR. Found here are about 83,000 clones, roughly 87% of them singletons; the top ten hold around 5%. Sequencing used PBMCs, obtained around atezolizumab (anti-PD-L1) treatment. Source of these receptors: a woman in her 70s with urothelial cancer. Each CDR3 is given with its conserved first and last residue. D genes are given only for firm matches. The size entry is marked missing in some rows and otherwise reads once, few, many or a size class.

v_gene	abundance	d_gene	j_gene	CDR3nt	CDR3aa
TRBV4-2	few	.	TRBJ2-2	TGTGCCAGCAGCCAAGCCCCTAGCGACACCGGGGAGCTGTTTTTT	CASSQAPSDTGELFF
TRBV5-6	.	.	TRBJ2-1	TGTGCCAGCAGCTTCCCGACTAGAGACAATGAGCAGTTCTTC	CASSFPTRDNEQFF
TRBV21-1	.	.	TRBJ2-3	TGTGCCCGTAATGACAGGGGGCAGGAGGCAGATACGCAGTATTTT	CARNDRGQEADTQYF
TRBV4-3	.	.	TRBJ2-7	TGCGCCAGCAGCCAAGGTGCCTTCGGAGGCAGAAGGTACTTC	CASSQGAFGGRRYF
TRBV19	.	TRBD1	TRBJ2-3	TGTGCCAGTGGGACAGGGGGCACAGATACGCAGTATTTT	CASGTGGTDTQYF
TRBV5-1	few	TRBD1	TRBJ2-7	TGCGCCAGCAGCAGTGGGACAGGGGGATACGAGCAGTACTTC	CASSSGTGGYEQYF
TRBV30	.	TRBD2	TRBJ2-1	TGTGCCTGGAGTGTACGACTAGCGGCTATCTATGAGCAGTTCTTC	CAWSVRLAAIYEQFF
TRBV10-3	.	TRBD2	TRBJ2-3	TGTGCCATCAGGCCTAACCCAGGGACTAGCGGAGCCGCGGGCACAGATACGCAGTATTTT	CAIRPNPGTSGAAGTDTQYF
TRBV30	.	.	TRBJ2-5	TGTGCCTGGAGTGTGGCCCAAGAGACCCAGTACTTC	CAWSVAQETQYF
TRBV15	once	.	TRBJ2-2	TGTGCCACCAGCAGTCAGATGGTGTCAGGCGAGTTAGGGGAGCTGTTTTTT	CATSSQMVSGELGELFF
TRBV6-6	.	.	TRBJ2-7	TGTGCCAGCACCTATAAAGACAGTTTTAGCTCCTACGAGCAGTACTTC	CASTYKDSFSSYEQYF
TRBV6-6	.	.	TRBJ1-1	TGTGCCAGCCGAGTGTCGGTGAACACTGAAGCTTTCTTT	CASRVSVNTEAFF
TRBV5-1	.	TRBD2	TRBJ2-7	TGCGCCAGCAGCGTACTAGCGGGAGGCTACGAGCAGTACTTC	CASSVLAGGYEQYF
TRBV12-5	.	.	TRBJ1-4	TGTGCTAGTGGTTTGGCTGACAGAACTAATGAAAAACTGTTTTTT	CASGLADRTNEKLFF
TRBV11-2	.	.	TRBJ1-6	TGTGCCAGCAGCTTAAACACAGGGTCCAATTCACCCCTCCACTTT	CASSLNTGSNSPLHF
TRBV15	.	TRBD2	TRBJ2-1	TGTGCCACCAGCACGCCACTAGCGGGGATCGATGAGCAGTTCTTC	CATSTPLAGIDEQFF
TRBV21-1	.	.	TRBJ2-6	TGTGCCAGCAGCAAACGGCGGGACGCCAGCTCTGGGGCCAACGTCCTGACTTTC	CASSKRRDASSGANVLTF
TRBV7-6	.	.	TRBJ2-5	TGTGCCAGCAGCTCCCGATCCAGGGTGGGAGAGACCCAGTACTTC	CASSSRSRVGETQYF
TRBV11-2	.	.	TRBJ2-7	TGTGCCAGCAGATTCGGGGCGGGGACCTCCTACGAGCAGTACTTC	CASRFGAGTSYEQYF
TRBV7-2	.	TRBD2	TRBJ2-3	TGTGCCAGCAGCTTTGACCTAGCGGCGTTCGGTAGTACGCAGTATTTT	CASSFDLAAFGSTQYF